This passage covers 19 T cell receptor beta chains from one sample sequenced in a study of blood T cell repertoires in COVID-19. Profiled with immunoSEQ multiplex PCR; TCRdb holds only in-frame clones, not every one. The data show a few hundred thousand clones, over 75% seen once. Specimen: peripheral blood. Source of these receptors: a human donor with COVID-19, enrolled during active disease. The donor label of this sample is uncertain.

J is TRBJ1-5 and V is TRBV9; a possible D gene is TRBD1 (5 bases). The CDR3 is made up of 15 amino acids. In germline, CDR1 is SGDLS, CDR2 YYNGEE. The germline V and J ends were trimmed by 3 bases and 4 bases, with 14 bases remaining between them. CDR3 coding DNA: TGTGCCAGCAGCGCACTTGGGGCTGAAAATCAGCCCCAGCATTTT. Translation: CASSALGAENQPQHF.

The chain is built from TRBV4-3 and TRBJ1-3; D perhaps matches TRBD1 (6 bases). Per germline, CDR1 LGHNA and CDR2 YSLEER. The V end lost 1 base, the J end lost 2 bases, and 9 bases lay between the germline ends. This CDR3 contains 15 residues. This chain's CDR3 is CASSQGQAPGNTIYF. CDR3 nucleotides: TGCGCCAGCAGCCAAGGACAGGCCCCTGGAAACACCATATATTTT.

The chain has TRBV7-9 and TRBJ2-1; D uncertain. The CDR3 spans 14 residues. Trimming removed 3 bases from V and 7 bases from J, with 13 bases in between. Germline V gene lookup returns CDR1 SEHNR and CDR2 FQNEAQ (reference sequence). CDR3 sequence reads: CASSLMTELNEQFF. The CDR3 DNA follows: TGTGCCAGCAGCTTGATGACGGAGCTGAATGAGCAGTTCTTC.

The count of this clone is one. The chain has TRBV7-2 and TRBJ1-5; a weak D match, TRBD1 (5 bases). CDR1 SGHTA and CDR2 FQGNSA come from the germline V gene. The CDR3 consists of 13 residues. The V and J ends lost 3 bases and 5 bases respectively, with 8 bases between them. CDR3 amino acids: CASSFGGDQPQHF. CDR3 DNA: TGTGCCAGCAGCTTTGGGGGGGATCAGCCCCAGCATTTT.

The chain joins TRBV28 to TRBJ1-3; maybe TRBD1 (6 bases). This CDR3 contains 16 residues. Germline CDR1 reads MDHEN; CDR2 reads SYDVKM. V shed 6 bases and J shed 0 bases, with 15 bases lying between them. CDR3 sequence reads: CASSFGQLFSGNTIYF. For the CDR3, the DNA is TGTGCCAGCAGCTTCGGACAGTTATTCTCTGGAAACACCATATATTTT.

This clone has a count of ten or more. This CDR3 is CASSESPVVAGANYGYTF. For the CDR3, the DNA is TGTGCCAGCAGTGAATCCCCCGTGGTGGCCGGAGCTAACTATGGCTACACCTTC. The chain employs TRBV6-1 and TRBJ1-2; D gene unclear. Germline values: CDR1 MNHNS, CDR2 SASEGT. The V and J ends lost 2 bases and 0 bases respectively, with 19 bases between them. CDR3 length: 18 amino acids.

V and J are TRBV5-8 and TRBJ2-1, with TRBD1 matching 8 bases. Per the germline V gene, CDR1 is SGHTS and CDR2 is YDEGEE. V lost 4 bases and J lost 9; bases outside the gene matches: 3. The CDR3 extends over 12 amino acids. The CDR3 spells CASSRQGFEQFF. The CDR3 nucleotides read TGTGCCAGCAGCAGACAGGGGTTTGAGCAGTTCTTC.

The chain combines TRBV9 with TRBJ1-3; D not certain. Germline CDR1 SGDLS, CDR2 YYNGEE. The CDR3 consists of 13 residues. V was cut by 4 bases and J by 7 bases, with 12 bases left in between. The CDR3 region has the DNA TGTGCCAGCAGCCCATATACCGGGAACACCATATATTTT. This codes for CASSPYTGNTIYF.

V and J are TRBV6-5 and TRBJ2-1; TRBD1 matches at 7 bases. The CDR3 runs 13 residues. CDR1 and CDR2 from the germline V gene are MNHEY and SVGAGI. Trimming removed 0 bases from V and 7 bases from J; junction bases left unmatched: 0. The CDR3 loop is CASSYSTGNEQFF. As DNA, the CDR3 is TGTGCCAGCAGTTACTCGACAGGGAATGAGCAGTTCTTC.

The CDR3 DNA reads TGTGCCAGCAGCGTGGACAGGGGGTGGGAGACCCAGTACTTC. This sequence encodes CASSVDRGWETQYF. V gene TRBV5-4 combines with J gene TRBJ2-5; 10 bases are shared with TRBD1. CDR1 SGHNT and CDR2 YYREEE come from the germline V gene (reference sequence). The ends lost 4 bases at V and 5 bases at J; junction bases unmatched: 5. This CDR3 contains 14 residues.

The chain uses TRBV28 and TRBJ1-5; D gene ambiguous. Between the trimmed V and J ends, which lost 7 bases and 0 bases, there was a span of 13 bases. Germline V gene sequence: CDR1 MDHEN, CDR2 SYDVKM. The CDR3 is 15 residues long. The CDR3 coding sequence is TGTGCCAGCACCAGACAAGTTGGTAGCAATCAGCCCCAGCATTTT. Amino acid sequence: CASTRQVGSNQPQHF.

The chain uses TRBV2 and TRBJ1-1; D might be TRBD1 (6 bases). Germline CDR1 SNHLY, CDR2 FYNNEI. Trimming removed 8 bases at V and 6 bases at J, with 16 bases between. The CDR3 covers 13 residues. The CDR3 DNA follows: TGTGCCAGCGCAGGGGAGGGCCTCTCTGAAGCTTTCTTT. Translation gives CASAGEGLSEAFF.

As DNA, the CDR3 is TGTGCTAGTGCCCCGACCCCCTTGGGCGAGACCCAGTACTTC. Its translation: CASAPTPLGETQYF. The chain is built from TRBV12-5 and TRBJ2-5; D ambiguous. Per the germline V gene, CDR1 is LGHNT and CDR2 is FRNRAP. CDR3 size: 14 residues. V shed 7 bases and J shed 5 bases, with 17 bases lying between them.

This sequence joins TRBV23-1 and TRBJ2-3; 8 bases line up with TRBD2. TRBV23-1 is treated as an ORF (open reading frame) with a function not yet certain. This CDR3 has 14 amino acids. The V gene end was trimmed by 3 bases and the J gene end by 6 bases; junction bases not matched to a gene: 5. For the CDR3, the DNA is TGCGCCAGCAGTCACGACGGGAGGGGGGATACGCAGTATTTT. It translates to CASSHDGRGDTQYF.

V usage is TRBV4-2 and J usage is TRBJ2-6; D gene unclear. This CDR3 contains 17 residues. Germline CDR1 is LGHNA and CDR2 is YNFKEQ. Trimming took 2 bases from V and 2 from J, leaving 13 bases between them. CDR3 sequence: CASSQTGSWTGANVLTF. DNA for the CDR3: TGTGCCAGCAGCCAAACCGGGTCCTGGACTGGGGCCAACGTCCTGACTTTC.

The rearrangement uses TRBV5-1 and TRBJ2-7; 8 nucleotides align to TRBD1. Germline V gene sequence: CDR1 SGHRS, CDR2 YFSETQ. CDR3 length: 14 residues. After removal of 4 bases from V and 2 bases from J, the junction contained 5 bases not matched to a gene. The CDR3 DNA is TGCGCCAGCAGCGTTGGACAGGGACCCTACGAGCAGTACTTC. Translation: CASSVGQGPYEQYF. The full variable domain, completed using reference TRBV5-1 and TRBJ2-7, is KAGVTQTPRYLIKTRGQQVTLSCSPISGHRSVSWYQQTPGQGLQFLFEYFSETQRNKGNFPGRFSGRQFSNSRSEMNVSTLELGDSALYLCASSVGQGPYEQYFGPGTRLTVT.

This chain links TRBV19 with TRBJ1-4; 7 bases map to TRBD1. Germline lookup yields CDR1 LNHDA and CDR2 SQIVND (reference sequence). The CDR3 runs to 15 residues. V shed 4 bases and J 0 bases; nucleotides not matched to a gene: 2. In nucleotides, the CDR3 is TGTGCCAGTAGTACCGGACAGGCAACTAATGAAAAACTGTTTTTT. Protein product: CASSTGQATNEKLFF. The full variable domain, rest sourced from reference TRBV19 and TRBJ1-4, is DGGITQSPKYLFRKEGQNVTLSCEQNLNHDAMYWYRQDPGQGLRLIYYSQIVNDFQKGDIAEGYSVSREKKESFPLTVTSAQKNPTAFYLCASSTGQATNEKLFFGSGTQLSVL.

The gene calls are TRBV12-3 or TRBV12-4 and TRBJ2-5, with D uncertain. The CDR3 consists of 11 residues. Trimming shortened V by 8 bases and J by 1 base, and 5 bases separated the two germline ends. The CDR3 here is CASRVQETQYF. The DNA of the CDR3 is TGTGCCAGCCGGGTCCAAGAGACCCAGTACTTC.

The rearrangement uses TRBV5-1 and TRBJ1-2; 9 bases map to TRBD1. CDR1 and CDR2 (germline): SGHRS, YFSETQ. V was pared by 1 base and J by 1 base, with 8 bases of the junction left unmatched. This CDR3 spans 17 amino acids. The CDR3 DNA reads as TGCGCCAGCAGCTTGAGGCTGGGACAGGGATATAACTATGGCTACACCTTC. Translating gives CASSLRLGQGYNYGYTF.